Below, 25 T cell receptor beta chains from the same sample are listed, as sequenced in a study of T cell repertoires in cytomegalovirus infection. TCRdb reanalysed the reads using MiXCR and keeps one entry per CDR3 protein. The sample lists 560,000 or so distinct CDR3 sequences; 16% were seen once. Sequencing was done on a sample of CD8+ T cells from PBMCs. These receptors all stem from a human donor in good health (CMV status not recorded). Some clones in this sample may be carry-over from other donors' samples.

This clonotype was observed a handful of times. The genes are TRBV27 and TRBJ1-6, with D possibly matching TRBD1 (5 bases). Germline V gives CDR1 MNHEY, CDR2 SMNVEV (reference sequence). Between the trimmed V and J ends, which lost 9 bases and 3 bases, there was a span of 18 bases. The CDR3 is 16 residues long. CDR3 in DNA: TGTGCCAGTCGGCAGGGTACTCAGCTCTATAATTCACCCCTCCACTTT. It encodes CASRQGTQLYNSPLHF.

This clonotype was seen ten or more times. The V and J genes are TRBV7-2 and TRBJ2-7; perhaps D is TRBD1 or TRBD2 (5 bases each). With 5 bases removed from V and 5 bases from J, the gap between germline ends came to 22 bases. Germline V gives CDR1 SGHTA, CDR2 FQGNSA. The CDR3 is 16 residues long. This chain's CDR3 is CASSPGAIWWGHEQYF. CDR3 sequence (DNA): TGTGCCAGCAGCCCCGGGGCCATATGGTGGGGCCACGAGCAGTACTTC.

This clonotype was picked up a small number of times. The rearrangement links TRBV27 to TRBJ1-2; D might be TRBD1 (6 bases). The CDR3 contains 15 residues. Looked up from germline, CDR1 is MNHEY and CDR2 is SMNVEV (reference sequence). V was clipped by 2 bases and J by 8 bases, with 18 bases between them. This chain's CDR3 is CASSLSRGGFGGYTF. The CDR3 DNA is TGTGCCAGCAGTTTAAGTAGGGGGGGGTTCGGGGGCTACACCTTC.

The chain combines TRBV20-1 with TRBJ2-3; TRBD2 matches at 12 bases. This CDR3 comprises 16 residues. Germline lookup yields CDR1 DFQATT and CDR2 SNEGSKA (reference sequence). With V trimmed by 1 base and J by 4 bases, 6 bases remained unmatched. CDR3 nucleotide sequence: TGCAGTGCTAGAGCACCTAGCGGGAGGGGGTCAGATACGCAGTATTTT. Translation gives CSARAPSGRGSDTQYF.

Ten or more counts support this clonotype. The V gene is TRBV14, the J gene TRBJ2-7; TRBD2 aligns across 13 bases. CDR3 length: 18 residues. V shed 0 bases, J shed 7 bases, and the junction held 12 bases outside the gene matches. CDR1 is SGHDN and CDR2 is FVKESK in the germline V gene. The CDR3 loop is CASSQEISWTSGSEEQYF. In DNA form, the CDR3 reads TGTGCCAGCAGCCAAGAAATTTCTTGGACTAGCGGGAGTGAGGAGCAGTACTTC.

In its sample, this clonotype was seen many times. The gene calls are TRBV10-3 and TRBJ2-1; TRBD2 matches 9 bases. Germline V lookup: CDR1 ENHRY, CDR2 SYGVKD. The CDR3 consists of 17 residues. After removal of 7 bases from V and 8 bases from J, the junction contained 18 bases not matched to a gene. CDR3 in amino acids: CAITGETSGPFWDEQFF. CDR3 nucleotide sequence: TGTGCCATCACCGGGGAGACTAGCGGTCCTTTTTGGGATGAGCAGTTCTTC.

This clonotype was seen at least ten times. The chain uses TRBV28 and TRBJ1-1, with D perhaps TRBD1 (5 bases). Germline loops: CDR1 MDHEN, CDR2 SYDVKM. The CDR3 runs to 15 residues. Trimming cost V 2 bases and J 4 bases, with 14 bases left between them. CDR3 sequence reads: CASSLPATAGTEAFF. CDR3 DNA sequence: TGTGCCAGCAGTTTACCGGCGACAGCCGGCACTGAAGCTTTCTTT.

There are many counts of this clonotype. The CDR3 here is CASGLGDSSEGAYEQYF. CDR3 DNA sequence: TGTGCTAGTGGTTTGGGGGACTCTAGCGAGGGGGCCTACGAGCAGTACTTC. This chain joins TRBV12-5 and TRBJ2-7, with D perhaps matching TRBD1 or TRBD2 (6 bases each). Trimming removed 1 base from V and 2 bases from J, with 18 bases in between. The length of the CDR3 is 17 residues. The germline V gene encodes CDR1 LGHNT and CDR2 FRNRAP.

The rearrangement uses TRBV19 and TRBJ1-2; perhaps TRBD1 as D (5 bases). V lost 8 bases, J lost 4 bases, and 14 bases lay in between. Germline V lookup: CDR1 LNHDA, CDR2 SQIVND (reference sequence). The CDR3 has 13 amino acids. CDR3: CASFGGGAYGYTF. The CDR3 coding sequence is TGTGCCAGTTTCGGAGGAGGGGCCTATGGCTACACCTTC.

This clonotype appeared a few times. This rearrangement joins TRBV29-1 to TRBJ2-1; tentatively, D is TRBD2 (6 bases). V lost 3 bases and J lost 6, with 12 bases in between. CDR3 length: 13 residues. CDR1 is SQVTM and CDR2 is ANQGSEA in the germline V gene. The CDR3 DNA is TGCAGCGTTGACGGCCCTAGCGCCAATGAGCAGTTCTTC. It translates to CSVDGPSANEQFF.

This clonotype was counted a few times. V usage is TRBV28 and J usage is TRBJ1-3; D gene unclear. Trimming stripped 6 bases from V and 3 bases from J, with 12 bases between. Per germline, CDR1 MDHEN and CDR2 SYDVKM. This CDR3 has 14 amino acids. Here the CDR3 DNA reads TGTGCCAGCAGCCCGGACGGTGGTGGAAACACCATATATTTT. Translating it yields CASSPDGGGNTIYF.

V gene TRBV13 combines with J gene TRBJ2-1, with 9 bases fitting TRBD1. CDR3 length equals 14 residues. J was trimmed by 7 bases and V by 5 bases; bases with no gene match: 6. Per germline, CDR1 PRHDT and CDR2 FYEKMQ (reference sequence). The CDR3 coding sequence is TGTGCCAGCAGCCCGGACAGGGGCGTAAATGAGCAGTTCTTC. Translated, it gives CASSPDRGVNEQFF.

This clonotype was observed at least ten times. The chain uses TRBV2 and TRBJ2-5, with 13 bases aligning to TRBD2. From germline, CDR1 is SNHLY and CDR2 FYNNEI. Germline trimming cut 3 bases from V and 5 bases from J; bases unmatched to any gene: 27. This CDR3 has 23 residues. The CDR3 DNA follows: TGTGCCAGCAGTGACTCCCAGGGAATGATCGAATGGGGGACTAGCGGGGACTTGGAGACCCAGTACTTC. The encoded protein is CASSDSQGMIEWGTSGDLETQYF.

V gene TRBV29-1 combines with J gene TRBJ1-2; TRBD1 matches 8 bases. CDR1 and CDR2 from the germline V gene are SQVTM and ANQGSEA. Trimming at V came to 7 bases and at J to 4 bases, leaving 8 bases not matched to a gene. The CDR3 has 13 residues. The CDR3 sequence is CSAGGQAIYGYTF. The CDR3 coding sequence is TGCAGCGCCGGGGGACAGGCGATCTATGGCTACACCTTC. The variable domain in full, with the rest retrieved from reference TRBV29-1 and TRBJ1-2, is SAVISQKPSRDICQRGTSLTIQCQVDSQVTMMFWYRQQPGQSLTLIATANQGSEATYESGFVIDKFPISRPNLTFSTLTVSNMSPEDSSIYLCSAGGQAIYGYTFGSGTRLTVV.

This chain connects TRBV6-5 to TRBJ1-2, with TRBD1 identical over 7 bases. The CDR3 spans 13 residues. J gave up 8 bases and V 5 bases, and 8 bases lay outside the gene matches. In germline, CDR1 is MNHEY, CDR2 SVGAGI. The CDR3 sequence: CASSQDRYSGYTF. In nucleotides, the CDR3 is TGTGCCAGCAGTCAGGACAGGTATTCCGGCTACACCTTC.

This clonotype was seen many times. The chain recombines TRBV27 with TRBJ2-7; D is possibly TRBD2 (5 bases). Trimming shortened V by 4 bases and J by 4 bases, and 11 bases separated the two germline ends. Germline V lookup: CDR1 MNHEY, CDR2 SMNVEV (reference sequence). The CDR3 totals 13 residues. The CDR3 loop reads CASSYREGYEQYF. In DNA, the CDR3 is TGTGCCAGCAGTTACCGGGAAGGATACGAGCAGTACTTC.

This chain connects TRBV2 to TRBJ1-5, with 8 bases aligning to TRBD1. The junction had 9 bases not matched to a gene; V was cut back by 5 bases and J by 6 bases. The CDR3 has 15 residues. Germline V CDR1 and CDR2: SNHLY, FYNNEI. The CDR3 spells CASSPRTGKAQPQHF. The CDR3 DNA reads TGTGCCAGCAGTCCCCGGACAGGGAAGGCTCAGCCCCAGCATTTT.

This clonotype was detected many times. The V call is TRBV6-1, the J call TRBJ2-3; D is possibly TRBD1 (7 bases). Germline assignment: CDR1 MNHNS and CDR2 SASEGT. CDR3 size: 16 residues. The germline V and J ends were trimmed by 3 bases and 6 bases, with 19 bases remaining between them. CDR3 in amino acids: CASSEGGQLPPDTQYF. CDR3 DNA sequence: TGTGCCAGCAGTGAGGGGGGACAGCTCCCCCCCGATACGCAGTATTTT.

This clonotype was seen a handful of times. The V gene is TRBV5-1, the J gene TRBJ2-7; D tentatively fits TRBD1 or TRBD2 (5 bases each). V shed 3 bases and J shed 3 bases, with 19 bases lying between them. Germline CDR1 is SGHRS and CDR2 is YFSETQ. CDR3 length: 16 amino acids. DNA for the CDR3: TGCGCCAGCAGCTCACTCCGGGACGGCAGAGACTACGAGCAGTACTTC. The encoded protein is CASSSLRDGRDYEQYF.

The chain is built from TRBV6-5 and TRBJ2-2; unclear D gene. The CDR3 sequence is 12 residues long. Between the trimmed V and J ends, which lost 8 bases and 6 bases, there was a span of 10 bases. Germline lookup yields CDR1 MNHEY and CDR2 SVGAGI. The CDR3 nucleotides are TGTGCCAGCGGCTACGTCGCCGGGGAGCTGTTTTTT. This translates into CASGYVAGELFF.

The rearrangement uses TRBV2 and TRBJ1-1, with D unclear. From germline, CDR1 is SNHLY and CDR2 FYNNEI. The CDR3 runs to 14 residues. V lost 4 bases, J lost 5 bases, and 14 bases lay in between. The CDR3 protein is CASSGRQGRTEAFF. The CDR3 DNA reads TGTGCCAGCAGTGGTCGCCAAGGCAGGACTGAAGCTTTCTTT.

This chain joins TRBV7-9 and TRBJ2-3; the D gene is possibly TRBD1 (6 bases). The CDR3 has 15 residues. CDR1 and CDR2 (germline): SEHNR, FQNEAQ (reference sequence). V was pared by 6 bases and J by 3 bases, with 16 bases between. Here the CDR3 reads CASSSATGPTDTQYF. CDR3 sequence (DNA): TGTGCCAGCAGTTCCGCGACAGGCCCTACAGATACGCAGTATTTT.

This clonotype has a single count. A much larger clone is a single base away; this may be a read error. J is TRBJ1-1 and V is TRBV7-3, with 8 positions matching TRBD1. The CDR3 length is 14 residues. V lost 4 bases to trimming and J lost 1 base; unmatched junction nucleotides: 2. Germline values: CDR1 SGHTA, CDR2 FQGTGA. The CDR3 sequence is CASSWTGWNTEAFF. In DNA form, the CDR3 reads TGTGCCAGCAGCTGGACAGGGTGGAACACTGAAGCTTTCTTT. The full variable domain, in which reference TRBV7-3 and TRBJ1-1 provide the parts outside the CDR3, is GAGVSQTPSNKVTEKGKYVELRCDPISGHTALYWYRQSLGQGPEFLIYFQGTGAADDSGLPNDRFFAVRPEGSVSTLKIQRTERGDSAVYLCASSWTGWNTEAFFGQGTRLTVV.

Turning to this clonotype: It may be a read error: a sequence one base away is much more abundant. The V call is TRBV27, the J call TRBJ1-1; D is uncertain. Germline loops: CDR1 MNHEY, CDR2 SMNVEV (reference sequence). The V end was cut by 2 bases, the J end by 2 bases, with 15 bases between. The CDR3 is 16 amino acids. CDR3 coding DNA: TGTGCCAGCAGTTTAAGCCCAAACGCCCCTAACACTGAAGCTTTCTTT. Protein: CASSLSPNAPNTEAFF.

The chain has TRBV29-1 and TRBJ2-1; D gene uncertain. Germline loops: CDR1 SQVTM, CDR2 ANQGSEA. The CDR3 is 12 amino acids. The germline V and J ends were trimmed by 6 bases and 4 bases, with 10 bases remaining between them. The DNA for the CDR3 is TGCAGCGTGCCTAGGGCTTACAATGAGCAGTTCTTC. This sequence encodes CSVPRAYNEQFF.